The rows below give T cell receptor beta chains drawn from one sample of a study of T cells after yellow fever vaccination. One entry per CDR3 protein, called by TCRdb with MiXCR from the 5' RACE reads. The sample carries 350,000 to 550,000 distinct CDR3 sequences, roughly a sixth recorded once. Source: PBMCs, taken before the yellow fever booster vaccination. The receptor set was obtained from a man aged 18 to 29 who received the YFV17D yellow fever vaccine. Both conserved end residues are part of each CDR3. Each record gives: J gene, clone size, V gene, D gene, CDR3 DNA, CDR3 protein. The D gene is left open where the match is weak. Only some rows state a clone size, as once, few, many or a class for expanded clones.

J gene: TRBJ2-7
clone size: few
V gene: TRBV6-5
D gene: -
CDR3 DNA: TGTGCCAGCAGTTACCGTACGGCCTACGAGCAGTACTTC
CDR3 protein: CASSYRTAYEQYF

J gene: TRBJ2-7
clone size: many
V gene: TRBV6-6
D gene: -
CDR3 DNA: TGTGCCAGCAGTTACCTCCGGGGCTACGAGCAGTACTTC
CDR3 protein: CASSYLRGYEQYF

J gene: TRBJ1-3
clone size: -
V gene: TRBV6-2/TRBV6-3
D gene: -
CDR3 DNA: TGTGCCAGCGGCGAAGACCTCTCTGGAAACACCATATATTTT
CDR3 protein: CASGEDLSGNTIYF

J gene: TRBJ2-5
clone size: -
V gene: TRBV12-3/TRBV12-4
D gene: TRBD1
CDR3 DNA: TGTGCCAGCAGCTGGGACAGCGTACGATACTTC
CDR3 protein: CASSWDSVRYF

J gene: TRBJ2-7
clone size: -
V gene: TRBV20-1
D gene: -
CDR3 DNA: TGCAGTGCTAGAGTAGGACGCGAGCAGTACTTC
CDR3 protein: CSARVGREQYF

J gene: TRBJ2-1
clone size: -
V gene: TRBV7-9
D gene: -
CDR3 DNA: TGTGCCAGCAGCTCGCAGAGGACGGGCTCCTACAATGAGCAGTTCTTC
CDR3 protein: CASSSQRTGSYNEQFF

J gene: TRBJ2-1
clone size: -
V gene: TRBV7-2
D gene: -
CDR3 DNA: TGTGCCAGCAGCTTAGAAGGGTGGGGTAAGCAGTTCTTC
CDR3 protein: CASSLEGWGKQFF

J gene: TRBJ2-2
clone size: -
V gene: TRBV7-9
D gene: -
CDR3 DNA: TGTGCCAGCACCATAGTGGGGAACACCGGGGAGCTGTTTTTT
CDR3 protein: CASTIVGNTGELFF

J gene: TRBJ1-2
clone size: once
V gene: TRBV4-2
D gene: -
CDR3 DNA: TGTGCCAGCAGCCATGAAGGGGGGGGCTATGGCTACACCTTC
CDR3 protein: CASSHEGGGYGYTF

J gene: TRBJ2-1
clone size: -
V gene: TRBV27
D gene: TRBD2
CDR3 DNA: TGTGCCAGCAGTTTGTGGGGGGGACGCAATGAGCAGTTCTTC
CDR3 protein: CASSLWGGRNEQFF

J gene: TRBJ1-6
clone size: -
V gene: TRBV9
D gene: -
CDR3 DNA: TGTGCCAGCAGCAGGGGTGGTAATTCACCCCTCCACTTT
CDR3 protein: CASSRGGNSPLHF

J gene: TRBJ1-1
clone size: few
V gene: TRBV10-3
D gene: -
CDR3 DNA: TGTGCCATCAGTGTGAGGGGGAGCACTGAAGCTTTCTTT
CDR3 protein: CAISVRGSTEAFF

J gene: TRBJ2-3
clone size: few
V gene: TRBV20-1
D gene: -
CDR3 DNA: TGCAGTGCTAGTTCGGGGGCTGGCACAGATACGCAGTATTTT
CDR3 protein: CSASSGAGTDTQYF

J gene: TRBJ2-4
clone size: few
V gene: TRBV5-1
D gene: -
CDR3 DNA: TGCGCCAGCAGCTCCCCAGGGGCATTAAACATTCAGTACTTC
CDR3 protein: CASSSPGALNIQYF

J gene: TRBJ1-5
clone size: many
V gene: TRBV29-1
D gene: -
CDR3 DNA: TGCAGCGTTTTAGTAGGCAATCAGCCCCAGCATTTT
CDR3 protein: CSVLVGNQPQHF

J gene: TRBJ2-3
clone size: -
V gene: TRBV6-2/TRBV6-3
D gene: TRBD2
CDR3 DNA: TGTGCCAGCAGTCGACAGCGGGGGTTCACAGATACGCAGTATTTT
CDR3 protein: CASSRQRGFTDTQYF

J gene: TRBJ2-1
clone size: -
V gene: TRBV12-3/TRBV12-4
D gene: TRBD2
CDR3 DNA: TGTGCCAGCAGTTTCGGCGGGGGGGGTGTCGGTGAGCAGTTCTTC
CDR3 protein: CASSFGGGGVGEQFF

J gene: TRBJ2-3
clone size: few
V gene: TRBV12-3/TRBV12-4
D gene: -
CDR3 DNA: TGTGCCAGCAGTTTAGGGGTTGGGGTCCCGCAGTATTTT
CDR3 protein: CASSLGVGVPQYF

J gene: TRBJ2-2
clone size: -
V gene: TRBV6-5
D gene: -
CDR3 DNA: TGTGCCAGCAGTTACTCCTGGACAGAAAACACCGGGGAGCTGTTTTTT
CDR3 protein: CASSYSWTENTGELFF

J gene: TRBJ2-1
clone size: few
V gene: TRBV12-3/TRBV12-4
D gene: -
CDR3 DNA: TGTGCCAGCACCATCTCGGGGGATGAGCAGTTCTTC
CDR3 protein: CASTISGDEQFF

J gene: TRBJ2-2
clone size: -
V gene: TRBV7-8
D gene: TRBD2
CDR3 DNA: TGTGCCAGCAGCAAAACGGTGGGACTAGCGGGGGCCGAGAACACCGGGGAGCTGTTTTTT
CDR3 protein: CASSKTVGLAGAENTGELFF

J gene: TRBJ2-1
clone size: -
V gene: TRBV20-1
D gene: -
CDR3 DNA: TGCAGTGCTAGAGATCTTAGGGTGGGTTACAATGAGCAGTTCTTC
CDR3 protein: CSARDLRVGYNEQFF

J gene: TRBJ2-3
clone size: -
V gene: TRBV5-1
D gene: TRBD2
CDR3 DNA: TGCGCCAGCAGCCGGGCGTTGACTAGCGGGGGAGGCACAGATACGCAGTATTTT
CDR3 protein: CASSRALTSGGGTDTQYF

J gene: TRBJ2-6
clone size: -
V gene: TRBV4-1
D gene: TRBD1
CDR3 DNA: TGCGCCAGCAGCCCTGGGACAGCCCGCTCTGGGGCCAACGTCCTGACTTTC
CDR3 protein: CASSPGTARSGANVLTF

J gene: TRBJ2-2
clone size: many
V gene: TRBV29-1
D gene: -
CDR3 DNA: TGCAGCGTTTCGCCGGTCCCCGGGGAGCTGTTTTTT
CDR3 protein: CSVSPVPGELFF

J gene: TRBJ1-2
clone size: -
V gene: TRBV12-3/TRBV12-4
D gene: -
CDR3 DNA: TGTGCCAGCAACACACTAGGGCAGGCCTCTAACTATGGCTACACCTTC
CDR3 protein: CASNTLGQASNYGYTF

J gene: TRBJ2-1
clone size: -
V gene: TRBV7-8
D gene: -
CDR3 DNA: TGTGCCAGCAGACCCGTGGGGCCCAATGAGCAGTTCTTC
CDR3 protein: CASRPVGPNEQFF

J gene: TRBJ1-5
clone size: -
V gene: TRBV20-1
D gene: -
CDR3 DNA: TGCAGTGCTAGAGATCGGAGGACGGGAGGCAATCAGCCCCAGCATTTT
CDR3 protein: CSARDRRTGGNQPQHF

J gene: TRBJ2-2
clone size: -
V gene: TRBV20-1
D gene: -
CDR3 DNA: TGCAGTGCTAGAGATTCGGGGGGCCCGGGCACCGGGGAGCTGTTTTTT
CDR3 protein: CSARDSGGPGTGELFF

J gene: TRBJ2-5
clone size: few
V gene: TRBV29-1
D gene: -
CDR3 DNA: TGCAGCGTTGAAGGGGGAGCCGGGGAGACCCAGTACTTC
CDR3 protein: CSVEGGAGETQYF

J gene: TRBJ2-2
clone size: -
V gene: TRBV5-1
D gene: -
CDR3 DNA: TGCGCCAGCAGCCCGGGGTGGCGGTGGACCGGGGAGCTGTTTTTT
CDR3 protein: CASSPGWRWTGELFF

J gene: TRBJ2-1
clone size: -
V gene: TRBV14
D gene: -
CDR3 DNA: TGTGCCAGCAGCCAAGAGGGCGGCCGGCGTTCCCATGAGCAGTTCTTC
CDR3 protein: CASSQEGGRRSHEQFF

J gene: TRBJ2-2
clone size: few
V gene: TRBV7-2
D gene: -
CDR3 DNA: TGTGCCAGCAGTCAACGTCTGACCGGGGAGCTGTTTTTT
CDR3 protein: CASSQRLTGELFF

J gene: TRBJ1-4
clone size: few
V gene: TRBV12-3/TRBV12-4
D gene: -
CDR3 DNA: TGTGCCAGCAGTCCCCGCCCAGGGGAAACTAATGAAAAACTGTTTTTT
CDR3 protein: CASSPRPGETNEKLFF

J gene: TRBJ2-1
clone size: -
V gene: TRBV11-1
D gene: -
CDR3 DNA: TGTGCCAGCAGCTTAGGGGACAACCCCAATGAGCAGTTCTTC
CDR3 protein: CASSLGDNPNEQFF

J gene: TRBJ2-2
clone size: -
V gene: TRBV4-3
D gene: -
CDR3 DNA: TGCGCCAGCAGCCCTCGCCTTCCGGGGGCCCGCACCGGGGAGCTGTTTTTT
CDR3 protein: CASSPRLPGARTGELFF